These T cell receptor beta chains were read from a single sample in a study of T cells after yellow fever vaccination. TCRdb used MiXCR to reprocess the 5' RACE reads, holding one entry per CDR3 protein. The sample consists of about 160,000 distinct CDR3 sequences, 6% to 7.5% of them appearing once. The starting material was CD4+ T cells sorted from PBMCs, obtained 5 days after the first yellow fever vaccination. The source of these receptors is a man between 18 and 29 years old who received the YFV17D yellow fever vaccine. CDR3s include the opening cysteine and the closing phenylalanine or tryptophan. The D gene is left open where the match is weak. Part of the rows lack a size; the others show once, few, many or a class for expanded clones.

>-|TRBV9|-|TRBJ2-2
TGTGCCAGCAGCGAACGCATAGGGACGTCCGGGGAGCTGTTTTTT
CASSERIGTSGELFF
>-|TRBV12-5|-|TRBJ2-1
TGTGCTAGTGGCCCGCCCCGGGGGAAGGGGTTCTCCTACAATGAGCAGTTCTTC
CASGPPRGKGFSYNEQFF
>many|TRBV6-2/TRBV6-3|-|TRBJ1-5
TGTGCCAGCGCTTCCTCCTATCAGCCCCAGCATTTT
CASASSYQPQHF
>many|TRBV7-8|-|TRBJ1-1
TGTGCCAGCAGCTTGATACCCTATAGCCGCTCCCAGGACACTGAAGCTTTCTTT
CASSLIPYSRSQDTEAFF
>many|TRBV15|-|TRBJ1-5
TGTGCCACCAGCAGAGACCTGAGGGCGGGGGCTGGTCAGCCCCAGCATTTT
CATSRDLRAGAGQPQHF
>many|TRBV7-9|-|TRBJ2-5
TGTGCCAGCAGCTTAGTAATATTTGAGACCCAGTACTTC
CASSLVIFETQYF
>many|TRBV11-2|-|TRBJ1-1
TGTGCCAGCAGCTCCCCACGGGATGGCACTGAAGCTTTCTTT
CASSSPRDGTEAFF
>-|TRBV4-3|TRBD1|TRBJ1-4
TGCGCCAGCAGCCGACAAGACAGGGGGCATGAAAAACTGTTTTTT
CASSRQDRGHEKLFF
>many|TRBV7-2|TRBD2|TRBJ2-1
TGTGCCAGCAGTAACCCGGGGGGAAATGAGCAGTTCTTC
CASSNPGGNEQFF
>many|TRBV29-1|-|TRBJ2-3
TGCAGCGTGGTCGTGGCCAGATCCACAGATACGCAGTATTTT
CSVVVARSTDTQYF
>-|TRBV4-3|-|TRBJ2-7
TGCGCCAGCAGCCCCGCCAACAGTGGTAGGGGGGAGCAGTACTTC
CASSPANSGRGEQYF
>many|TRBV5-1|-|TRBJ1-6
TGCGCCAGCAGCACCAACCCAGGAAGCCACTATAATTCACCCCTCCACTTT
CASSTNPGSHYNSPLHF
>many|TRBV5-4|-|TRBJ2-2
TGTGCCAGCAGCTCCCCGTCGGAGAGACGCACCGGGGAGCTGTTTTTT
CASSSPSERRTGELFF
>many|TRBV28|-|TRBJ2-7
TGTGCCAGCATTGGCACATCATACGAGCAGTACTTC
CASIGTSYEQYF
>many|TRBV7-2|TRBD2|TRBJ2-3
TGTGCCAGCAGCTTCGGTAGCGGGGGCACAGATACGCAGTATTTT
CASSFGSGGTDTQYF
>-|TRBV5-8|-|TRBJ2-1
TGTGCCAGCAGATCCGGGCACCTCAATGAGCAGTTCTTC
CASRSGHLNEQFF
>many|TRBV24-1|TRBD1|TRBJ1-5
TGTGCCACCAGTGTCTTCCGACAGGGTGTGCGTCAGCCCCAGCATTTT
CATSVFRQGVRQPQHF
>many|TRBV2|-|TRBJ2-1
TGTGCCAGCAGGTTAAGGGGGGGCCCCTACAATGAGCAGTTCTTC
CASRLRGGPYNEQFF
>few|TRBV18|TRBD1|TRBJ1-1
TGTGCCAGCTCAGGGGACAGGGAGAACACTGAAGCTTTCTTT
CASSGDRENTEAFF
>few|TRBV10-3|TRBD2|TRBJ2-3
TGTGCCATCAATCAGCGGGGGACTAATACGCAGTATTTT
CAINQRGTNTQYF
>many|TRBV7-2|-|TRBJ2-2
TGTGCCAGCAGTCTTGGGTCCGGGGAGCTGTTTTTT
CASSLGSGELFF
>-|TRBV30|TRBD1|TRBJ1-1
TGTGCCTGTTGGGACAGGGGCACTGAAGCTTTCTTT
CACWDRGTEAFF